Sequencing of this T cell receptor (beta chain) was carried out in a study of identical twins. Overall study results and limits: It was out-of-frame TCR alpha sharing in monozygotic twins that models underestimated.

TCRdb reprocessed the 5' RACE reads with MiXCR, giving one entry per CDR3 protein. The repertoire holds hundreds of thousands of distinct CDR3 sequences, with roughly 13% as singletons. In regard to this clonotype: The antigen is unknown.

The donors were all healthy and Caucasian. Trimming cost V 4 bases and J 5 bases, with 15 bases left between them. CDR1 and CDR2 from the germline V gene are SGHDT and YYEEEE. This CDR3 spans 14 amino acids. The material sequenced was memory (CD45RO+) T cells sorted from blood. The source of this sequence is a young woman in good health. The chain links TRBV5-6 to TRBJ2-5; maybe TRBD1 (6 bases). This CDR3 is CASSPPGAKETQYF. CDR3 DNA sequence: TGTGCCAGCAGCCCTCCAGGGGCGAAGGAGACCCAGTACTTC.